Listed here is a single T cell receptor beta chain. The table lists this clone with a few counts. What antigen it recognizes has not been identified. Per-nucleotide qualities are absent, and no much larger clonotype sits a single base away. The CDR3 regions of human TCRbeta chains were analyzed by immunosequencing. Concerning the study's data processing: TCRs in the repertoires were compared against a reference library of SARS-CoV-2-specific TCRs that had been generated with the MIRA antigen-specificity platform. Breadth was defined as the fraction of unique TCRs that were SARS-CoV-2-associated, and depth was defined as the fraction of total T cells that were SARS-CoV-2-associated. Each spike-specific TCR was assigned to its reactive spike region and to a CD4 or CD8 class using the MIRA data. Log10-transformed breadth and depth values were compared by one-way ANOVA with Sidak's multiple comparisons tests. In its TCRdb copy, this immuneACCESS table keeps in-frame sequences only and misses some clones. Where compared with another copy, unresolved V genes explain less than half of these, and the others have no known cause. For V, J and clone size, that table is used; D and trimming come from the DNA. Present in this sample are 110,000 or so clones, roughly 89% of which were seen just once. More than 4.5% of the sample is held by the ten biggest clonotypes.

This sample is drawn from a study of T cell responses to AZD1222 COVID-19 vaccine (dated by TCRdb to the early 2020s). With respect to the entire study: AZD1222 recipients whose second dose came at about 4 weeks and those whose second dose came at about 12 weeks were combined into one group, since spike-specific TCR depth and breadth did not differ between the two schedules. Trial participants were enrolled into age subgroups of 18-55, 56-69 and 70-plus years, which contained about 150, 28 and 57 TCR-sequenced participants, respectively. TCR sequencing was performed for roughly 250 trial participants, of whom about 200 were given two doses of AZD1222 and 26 were given two doses of MenACWY control vaccine.

Overall study outcomes, separate from this receptor: No day 14 peak-response samples were available, so repertoires were characterized only after the peak T cell response. CD4 TCRs associated with the vaccine covered the entire spike protein, and the dominant responses were in regions 160-218 and 743-854. Only five or six AZD1222 recipients were SARS-CoV-2 seropositive at baseline, limiting conclusions about previously exposed vaccinees. In the small 56-69-year group, the increase in depth fell short of significance, most likely because of low power. Participants were mostly white British, with more females than males. The authors suggested clonal diversity may have been underestimated. Nearly half of unique spike-specific TCRs reportedly recognized epitopes outside regions mutated in the B.1.351 and B.1.1.7 variants. A significant rise in spike-specific TCR breadth and depth was observed after two AZD1222 doses relative to day 0 and relative to MenACWY recipients.

Reading the label with the study, this specimen's time point is: baseline before first vaccination. The vaccinee samples were drawn from two UK trials, COV001 and COV002, one of which was a single-blind randomized controlled phase 2/3 trial testing AZD1222 (ChAdOx1 nCoV-19) in healthy adults. For TCRbeta chain sequencing, PBMC samples were collected from trial participants at day 0 and at day 28 after the second dose. This TCR came from an adult in good health. Sequences were derived from peripheral blood, sampled on day 0 of AZD1222 vaccination.

The sequenced DNA is TGTGCCAGCAGCCAAGTACAGGTCCATGGCTACACCTTC. The resulting protein is CASSQVQVHGYTF. The chain is made from TRBV14 and TRBJ1-2; the D gene is perhaps TRBD1, on 5 matching bases. The CDR3 contains 13 residues, cysteine and phenylalanine counted. Only the CDR3 DNA is retained, 39 bases long and in frame from the first base. V loses 1 base, J loses 6 bases, and the germline ends lie 9 bases apart. As encoded in the germline V gene, CDR1 is SGHDN while CDR2 is FVKESK.